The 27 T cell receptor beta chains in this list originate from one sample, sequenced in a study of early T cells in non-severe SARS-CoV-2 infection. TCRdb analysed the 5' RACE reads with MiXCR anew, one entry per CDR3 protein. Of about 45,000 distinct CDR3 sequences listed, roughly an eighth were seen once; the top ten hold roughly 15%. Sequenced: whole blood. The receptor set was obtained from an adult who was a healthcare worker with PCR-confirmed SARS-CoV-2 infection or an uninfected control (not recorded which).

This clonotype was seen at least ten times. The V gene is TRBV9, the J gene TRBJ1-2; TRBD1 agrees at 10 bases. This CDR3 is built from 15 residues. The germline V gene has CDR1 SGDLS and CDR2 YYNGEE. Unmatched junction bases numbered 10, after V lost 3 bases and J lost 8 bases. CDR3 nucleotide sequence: TGTGCCAGCAGCGCCCACCCGACAGGGGGCAGGGGCTACACCTTC. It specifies CASSAHPTGGRGYTF.

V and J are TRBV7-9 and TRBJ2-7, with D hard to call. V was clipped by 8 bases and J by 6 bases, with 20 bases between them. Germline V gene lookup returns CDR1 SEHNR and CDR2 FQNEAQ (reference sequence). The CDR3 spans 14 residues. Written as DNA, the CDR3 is TGTGCCAGCGAACCACCTCACTTCTGGGGCGAGCAGTACTTC. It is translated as CASEPPHFWGEQYF.

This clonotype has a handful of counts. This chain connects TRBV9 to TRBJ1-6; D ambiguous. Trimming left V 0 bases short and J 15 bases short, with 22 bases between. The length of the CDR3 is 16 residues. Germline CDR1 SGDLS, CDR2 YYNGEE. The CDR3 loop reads CASSVEGGFSAIDLHF. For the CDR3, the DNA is TGTGCCAGCAGCGTAGAAGGAGGTTTCTCGGCCATAGACCTCCACTTT. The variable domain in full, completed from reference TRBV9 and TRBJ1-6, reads DSGVTQTPKHLITATGQRVTLRCSPRSGDLSVYWYQQSLDQGLQFLIQYYNGEERAKGNILERFSAQQFPDLHSELNLSSLELGDSALYFCASSVEGGFSAIDLHFGNGTRLTVT.

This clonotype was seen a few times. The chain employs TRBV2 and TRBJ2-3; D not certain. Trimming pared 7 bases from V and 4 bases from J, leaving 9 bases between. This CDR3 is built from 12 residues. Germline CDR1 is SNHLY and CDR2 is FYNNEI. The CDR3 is CASKAPADTQYF. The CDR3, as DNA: TGTGCCAGCAAGGCCCCCGCAGATACGCAGTATTTT.

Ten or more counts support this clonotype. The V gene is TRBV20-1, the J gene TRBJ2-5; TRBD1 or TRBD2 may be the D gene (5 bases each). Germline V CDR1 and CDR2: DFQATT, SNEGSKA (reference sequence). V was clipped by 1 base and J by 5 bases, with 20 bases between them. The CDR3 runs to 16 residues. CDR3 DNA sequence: TGCAGTGCTAGAGTGTCGACGTCTATCGGGGCGGAGACCCAGTACTTC. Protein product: CSARVSTSIGAETQYF.

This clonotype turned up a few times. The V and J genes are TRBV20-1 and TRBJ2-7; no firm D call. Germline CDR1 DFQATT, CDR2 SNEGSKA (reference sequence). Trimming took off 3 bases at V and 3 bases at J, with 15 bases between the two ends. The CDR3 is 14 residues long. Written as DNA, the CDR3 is TGCAGTGCTAGTAAAGGCTTAGGGAACTACGAGCAGTACTTC. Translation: CSASKGLGNYEQYF.

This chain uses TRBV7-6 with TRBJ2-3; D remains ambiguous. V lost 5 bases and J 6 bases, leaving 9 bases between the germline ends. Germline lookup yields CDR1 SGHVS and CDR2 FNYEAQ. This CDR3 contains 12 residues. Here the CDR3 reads CASSPIDDTQYF. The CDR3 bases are TGTGCCAGCAGCCCCATAGACGATACGCAGTATTTT.

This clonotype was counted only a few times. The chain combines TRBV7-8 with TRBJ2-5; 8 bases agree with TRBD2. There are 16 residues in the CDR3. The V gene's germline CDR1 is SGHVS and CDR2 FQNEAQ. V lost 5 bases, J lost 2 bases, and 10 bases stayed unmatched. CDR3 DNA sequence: TGTGCCAGCAGCCCCCCTCGGGGGGGGGCGCAAGAGACCCAGTACTTC. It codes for CASSPPRGGAQETQYF.

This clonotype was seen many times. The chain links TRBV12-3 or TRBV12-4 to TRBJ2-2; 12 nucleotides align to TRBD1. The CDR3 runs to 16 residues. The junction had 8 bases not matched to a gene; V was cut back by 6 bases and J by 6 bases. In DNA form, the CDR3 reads TGTGCCAGCAGCCTCGGGACAGGGGGCGCGTCCGGGGAGCTGTTTTTT. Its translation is CASSLGTGGASGELFF.

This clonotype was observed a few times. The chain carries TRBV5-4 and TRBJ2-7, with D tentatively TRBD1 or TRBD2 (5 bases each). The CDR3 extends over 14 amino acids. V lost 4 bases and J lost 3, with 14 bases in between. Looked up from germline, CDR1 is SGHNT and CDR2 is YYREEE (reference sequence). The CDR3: CASSSPGPHYEQYF. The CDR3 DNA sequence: TGTGCCAGCAGCAGCCCGGGACCTCACTACGAGCAGTACTTC.

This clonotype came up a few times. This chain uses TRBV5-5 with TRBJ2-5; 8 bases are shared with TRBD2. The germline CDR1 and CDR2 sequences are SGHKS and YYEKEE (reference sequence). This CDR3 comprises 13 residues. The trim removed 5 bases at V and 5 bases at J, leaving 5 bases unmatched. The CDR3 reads CASSRGGQETQYF. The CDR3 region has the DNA TGTGCCAGCAGTCGCGGGGGGCAGGAGACCCAGTACTTC.

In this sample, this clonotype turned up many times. CDR3 loop: CASSVGVSPSTDTQYF. In DNA, the CDR3 is TGTGCCAGCAGCGTAGGGGTCTCCCCTAGCACAGATACGCAGTATTTT. The gene calls are TRBV9 and TRBJ2-3; D not certain. This CDR3 is 16 amino acids long. V gave up 0 bases and J gave up 0 bases, with 11 bases separating them. Germline lookup yields CDR1 SGDLS and CDR2 YYNGEE.

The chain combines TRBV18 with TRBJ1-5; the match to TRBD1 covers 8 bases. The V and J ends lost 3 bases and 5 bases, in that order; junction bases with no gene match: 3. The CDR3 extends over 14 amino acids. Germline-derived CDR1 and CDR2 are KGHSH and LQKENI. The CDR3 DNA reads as TGTGCCAGCTCACCGGACAGGGTTTATCAGCCCCAGCATTTT. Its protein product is CASSPDRVYQPQHF.

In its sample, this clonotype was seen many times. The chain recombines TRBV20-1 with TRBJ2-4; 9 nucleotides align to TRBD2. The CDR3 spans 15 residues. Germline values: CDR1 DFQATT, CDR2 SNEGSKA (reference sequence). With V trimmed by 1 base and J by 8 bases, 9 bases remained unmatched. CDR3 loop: CSARVSGSSIDIQYF. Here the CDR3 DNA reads TGCAGTGCTAGAGTTAGCGGGAGTTCTATTGACATTCAGTACTTC.

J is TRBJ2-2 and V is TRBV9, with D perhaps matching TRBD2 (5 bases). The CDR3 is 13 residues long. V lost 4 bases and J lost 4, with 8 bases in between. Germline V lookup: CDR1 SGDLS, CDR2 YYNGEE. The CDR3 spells CASSPGGTGELFF. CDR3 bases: TGTGCCAGCAGCCCCGGAGGCACCGGGGAGCTGTTTTTT.

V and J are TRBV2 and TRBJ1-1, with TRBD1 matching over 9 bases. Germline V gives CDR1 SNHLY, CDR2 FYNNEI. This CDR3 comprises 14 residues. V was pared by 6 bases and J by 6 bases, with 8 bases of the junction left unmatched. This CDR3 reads CASRPGQGLAEAFF. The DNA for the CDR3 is TGTGCCAGCAGACCCGGACAGGGGTTGGCTGAAGCTTTCTTT.

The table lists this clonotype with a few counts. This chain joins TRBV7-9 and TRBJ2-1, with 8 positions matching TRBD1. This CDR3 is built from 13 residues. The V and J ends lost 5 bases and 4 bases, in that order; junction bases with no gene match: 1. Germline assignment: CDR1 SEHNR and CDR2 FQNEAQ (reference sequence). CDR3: CASSDRGYNEQFF. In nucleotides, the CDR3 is TGTGCCAGCAGCGACAGGGGATACAATGAGCAGTTCTTC.

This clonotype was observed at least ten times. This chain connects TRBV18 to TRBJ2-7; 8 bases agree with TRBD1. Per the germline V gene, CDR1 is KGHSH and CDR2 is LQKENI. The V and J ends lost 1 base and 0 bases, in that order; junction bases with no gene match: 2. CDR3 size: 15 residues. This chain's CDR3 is CASSPRTGGSYEQYF. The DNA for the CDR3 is TGTGCCAGCTCACCACGAACAGGGGGCTCCTACGAGCAGTACTTC.

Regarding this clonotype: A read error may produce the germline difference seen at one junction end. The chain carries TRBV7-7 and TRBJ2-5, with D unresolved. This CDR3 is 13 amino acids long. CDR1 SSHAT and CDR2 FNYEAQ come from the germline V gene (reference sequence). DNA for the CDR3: TGTGCTAGCAGCTCTGGGTCGGCGCAGACCCAGTACTTC. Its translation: CASSSGSAQTQYF.

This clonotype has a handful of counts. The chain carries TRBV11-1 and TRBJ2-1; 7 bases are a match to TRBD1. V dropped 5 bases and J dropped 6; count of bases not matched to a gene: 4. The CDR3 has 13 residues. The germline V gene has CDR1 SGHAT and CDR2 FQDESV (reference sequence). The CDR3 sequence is CASSTGQRNEQFF. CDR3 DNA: TGTGCCAGCAGCACGGGACAGCGCAATGAGCAGTTCTTC.

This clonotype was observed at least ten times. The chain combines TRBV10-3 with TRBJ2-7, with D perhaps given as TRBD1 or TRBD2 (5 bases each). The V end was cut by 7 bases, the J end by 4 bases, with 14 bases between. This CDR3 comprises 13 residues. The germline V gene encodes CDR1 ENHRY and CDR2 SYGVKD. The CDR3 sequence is CAIKRDGNYEQYF. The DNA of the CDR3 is TGTGCCATCAAACGGGACGGAAATTACGAGCAGTACTTC.

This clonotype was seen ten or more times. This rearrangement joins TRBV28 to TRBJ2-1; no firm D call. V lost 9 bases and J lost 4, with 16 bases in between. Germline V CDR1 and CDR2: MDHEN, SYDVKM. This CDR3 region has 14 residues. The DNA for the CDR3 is TGTGCCAGTCGTTTGGCCCGTGATTACAATGAGCAGTTCTTC. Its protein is CASRLARDYNEQFF.

In nucleotides, the CDR3 is TGTGCCAGCAGTTACCGAGGGAACACTGAAGCTTTCTTT. Translation gives CASSYRGNTEAFF. This chain joins TRBV6-2 or TRBV6-3 and TRBJ1-1; unclear D gene. V gave up 2 bases and J gave up 1 base, with 5 bases separating them. Looked up from germline, CDR1 is MNHEY and CDR2 is SVGEGT. This CDR3 has 13 amino acids.

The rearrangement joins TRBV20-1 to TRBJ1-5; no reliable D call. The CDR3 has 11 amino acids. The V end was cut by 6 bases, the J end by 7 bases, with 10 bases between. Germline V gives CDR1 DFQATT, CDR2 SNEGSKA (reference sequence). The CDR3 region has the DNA TGCAGTGCCCGGCCGTTGCAGCCCCAGCATTTT. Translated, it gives CSARPLQPQHF.

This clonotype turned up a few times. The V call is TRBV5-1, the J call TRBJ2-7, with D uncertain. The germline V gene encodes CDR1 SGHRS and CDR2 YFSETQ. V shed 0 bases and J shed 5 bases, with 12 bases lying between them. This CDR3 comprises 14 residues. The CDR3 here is CASSLVPGRNEQYF. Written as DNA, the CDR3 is TGCGCCAGCAGCTTGGTCCCAGGACGGAACGAGCAGTACTTC.

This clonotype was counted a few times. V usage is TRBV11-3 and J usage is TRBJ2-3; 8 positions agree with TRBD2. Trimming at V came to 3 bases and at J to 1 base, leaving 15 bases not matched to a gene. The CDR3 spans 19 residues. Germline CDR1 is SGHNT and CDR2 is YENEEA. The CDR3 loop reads CASSLRKRGPRHRTDTQYF. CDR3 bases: TGTGCCAGCAGCTTGCGGAAGCGGGGGCCCCGTCATCGCACAGATACGCAGTATTTT.

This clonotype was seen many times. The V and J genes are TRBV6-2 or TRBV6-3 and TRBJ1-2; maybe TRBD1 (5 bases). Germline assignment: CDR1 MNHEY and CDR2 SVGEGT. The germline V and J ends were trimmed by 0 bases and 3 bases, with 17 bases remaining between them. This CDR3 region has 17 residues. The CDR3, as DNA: TGTGCCAGCAGTTACTCGATGTCCCTGTCGACAGACTATGGCTACACCTTC. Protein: CASSYSMSLSTDYGYTF.